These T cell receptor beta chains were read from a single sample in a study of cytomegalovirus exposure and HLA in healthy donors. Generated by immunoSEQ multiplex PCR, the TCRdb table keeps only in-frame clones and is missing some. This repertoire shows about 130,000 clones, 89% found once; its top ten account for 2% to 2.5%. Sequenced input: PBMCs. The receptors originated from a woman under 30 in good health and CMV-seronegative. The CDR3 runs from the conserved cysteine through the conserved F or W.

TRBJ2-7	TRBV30	CAWSVGGSSYEQYF
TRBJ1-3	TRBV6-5	CASSRGFGNTIYF
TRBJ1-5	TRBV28	CASSFERGNQPQHF
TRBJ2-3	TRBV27	CASSRTGGTDTQYF
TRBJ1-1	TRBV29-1	CSVEEGEAEAFF
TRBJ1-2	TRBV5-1	CASREFTGIDGYTF
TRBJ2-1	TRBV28	CASSELYNEQFF
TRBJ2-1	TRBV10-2	CASSESDGFAYNEQFF
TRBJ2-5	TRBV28	CASSLSLIKSGSYQETQYF
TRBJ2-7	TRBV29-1	CSVASGTSGTEQYF
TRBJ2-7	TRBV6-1	CASGGAYEQYF
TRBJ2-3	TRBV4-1	CASSQYIGSTDTQYF
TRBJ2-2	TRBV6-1	CASSEGWGSTGTGELFF
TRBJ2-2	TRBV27	CASRPGSGRAVGTGELFF
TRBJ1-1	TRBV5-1	CASSFQGRDTEAFF
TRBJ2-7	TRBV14	CASSQSSSYEQYF
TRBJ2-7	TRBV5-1	CASSLLGSYEQYF
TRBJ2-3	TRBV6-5	CASRDGLAGTDTQYF
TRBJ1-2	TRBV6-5	CASRLDTGKGYTF
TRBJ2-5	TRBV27	CASTLRYQETQYF
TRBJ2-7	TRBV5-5	CASRTQVGEQYF
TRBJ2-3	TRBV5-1	CASSRGTLDQPRGTQYF
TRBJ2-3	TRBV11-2	CASSLLGRGATDTQYF
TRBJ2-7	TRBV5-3	CARSLKAGTSYEQYF
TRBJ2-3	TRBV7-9	CASSSRMQGGSLSTQYF
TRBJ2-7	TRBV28	CASKEGGSSYEQYF
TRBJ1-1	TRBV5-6	CASSFGGTEAFF
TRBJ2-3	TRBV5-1	CASSTGLAGGTDTQYF
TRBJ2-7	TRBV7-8	CASSLGQDAEQYF
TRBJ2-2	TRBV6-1	CASRRRGGSTGELFF
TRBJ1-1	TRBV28	CASRPGTGGRGTEAFF
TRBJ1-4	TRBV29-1	CSVGGEKLFF
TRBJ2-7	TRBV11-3	CASSRRLAAPFEQYF
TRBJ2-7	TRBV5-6	CASSFDRDEQYF
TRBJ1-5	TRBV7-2	CASSLVRVDQPQHF
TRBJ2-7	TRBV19	CASSMGTGLDYEQYF
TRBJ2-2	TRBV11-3	CASSSTAGELFF
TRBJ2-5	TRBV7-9	CASSSVSETQYF
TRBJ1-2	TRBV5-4	CASSHRRDRGVYGYTF
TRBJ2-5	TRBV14	CASSQAQGSKETQYF